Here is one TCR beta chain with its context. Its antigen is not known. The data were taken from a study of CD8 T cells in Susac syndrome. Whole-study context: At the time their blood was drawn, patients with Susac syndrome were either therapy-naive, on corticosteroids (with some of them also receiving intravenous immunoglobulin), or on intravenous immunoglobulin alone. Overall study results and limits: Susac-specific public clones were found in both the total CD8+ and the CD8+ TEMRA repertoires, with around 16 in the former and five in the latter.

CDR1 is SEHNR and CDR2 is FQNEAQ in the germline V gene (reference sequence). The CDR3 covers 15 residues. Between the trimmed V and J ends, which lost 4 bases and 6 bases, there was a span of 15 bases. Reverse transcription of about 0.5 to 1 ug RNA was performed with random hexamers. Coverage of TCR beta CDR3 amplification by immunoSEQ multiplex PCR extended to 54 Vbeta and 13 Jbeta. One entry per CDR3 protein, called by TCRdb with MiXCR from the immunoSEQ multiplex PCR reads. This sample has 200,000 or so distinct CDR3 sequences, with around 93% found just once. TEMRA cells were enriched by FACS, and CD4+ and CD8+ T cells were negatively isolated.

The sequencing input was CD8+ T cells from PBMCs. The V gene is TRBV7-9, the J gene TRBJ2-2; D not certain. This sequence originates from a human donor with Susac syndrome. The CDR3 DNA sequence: TGTGCCAGCAGCTCGTTCGAAGCCTACTCCGGGGAGCTGTTTTTT. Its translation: CASSSFEAYSGELFF.